These 27 T cell receptor beta chains share one sample of origin, sequenced in a study of T cell changes during pregnancy in multiple sclerosis (dated by TCRdb to between 2017 and 2020). The method was the immunoSEQ multiplex PCR assay. Held by TCRdb, this immuneACCESS table contains in-frame sequences only and omits some clones. Under half of the omission traces to an unresolved V gene where checked; the cause of the rest is unknown. In all, the sample holds under 45,000 clones, and about nine tenths of those were seen once. 4.5% of the sample goes to the ten largest clones. The material was peripheral blood, obtained in the second trimester of pregnancy. The receptors were sampled from a female donor in good health, enrolled as a control in a pregnancy study.

This chain uses TRBV5-6 with TRBJ2-7; possible D gene TRBD1, 6 bases. Germline V lookup: CDR1 SGHDT, CDR2 YYEEEE. This CDR3 region has 15 residues. Deletions cut 5 bases from V and 0 bases from J, with 15 bases between. The CDR3 coding sequence is TGTGCCAGCAGTTTTGGGACATGGAGCTCCTACGAGCAGTACTTC. Translated, it gives CASSFGTWSSYEQYF.

The chain combines TRBV9 with TRBJ1-1, with D maybe TRBD1 (5 bases). Germline V gene data show CDR1 as SGDLS and CDR2 as YYNGEE. Trimming stripped 4 bases from V and 4 bases from J, with 11 bases between. The CDR3 length is 13 residues. In DNA, the CDR3 is TGTGCCAGCAGCCCCAGCCAGGGCACTGAAGCTTTCTTT. This codes for CASSPSQGTEAFF.

This sequence joins TRBV4-2 and TRBJ1-5; D possibly corresponds to TRBD1 (5 bases). Germline assignment: CDR1 LGHNA and CDR2 YNFKEQ. The ends were cut back, 6 bases at V and 0 bases at J, with 12 bases in the middle. The CDR3 consists of 15 residues. The CDR3 sequence: CASSRTSNSNQPQHF. In DNA, the CDR3 is TGTGCCAGCAGTCGGACATCTAATAGCAATCAGCCCCAGCATTTT.

The chain joins TRBV9 to TRBJ2-3; a weak D match, TRBD2 (5 bases). Germline V lookup: CDR1 SGDLS, CDR2 YYNGEE. The CDR3 covers 14 residues. The V and J ends lost 4 bases and 3 bases respectively, with 12 bases between them. The CDR3 DNA reads as TGTGCCAGCAGCCCTCAGGTAGCGACAGATACGCAGTATTTT. It is translated as CASSPQVATDTQYF.

The V and J genes are TRBV7-8 and TRBJ2-5, with 8 bases fitting TRBD2. The CDR3 covers 14 residues. Trimming removed 7 bases from V and 2 bases from J; junction bases left unmatched: 6. Germline lookup yields CDR1 SGHVS and CDR2 FQNEAQ. CDR3: CASTLSGVQETQYF. The CDR3 DNA reads TGTGCCAGCACCCTTAGCGGGGTACAAGAGACCCAGTACTTC.

J is TRBJ1-1 and V is TRBV5-5, with D uncertain. Looked up from germline, CDR1 is SGHKS and CDR2 is YYEKEE (reference sequence). CDR3 length equals 12 residues. V shed 3 bases and J shed 0 bases, with 3 bases lying between them. The CDR3 sequence: CASSSMNTEAFF. The CDR3 DNA sequence: TGTGCCAGCAGCTCAATGAACACTGAAGCTTTCTTT.

This sequence joins TRBV5-4 and TRBJ1-1; D is possibly TRBD1 (6 bases). V lost 4 bases, J lost 0 bases, and 7 bases lay in between. The length of the CDR3 is 13 residues. From germline, CDR1 is SGHNT and CDR2 YYREEE (reference sequence). The CDR3 loop is CASSRDMNTEAFF. CDR3 nucleotides: TGTGCCAGCAGCAGGGACATGAACACTGAAGCTTTCTTT.

The V and J genes are TRBV18 and TRBJ2-5, with 11 bases matching TRBD2. The CDR3 has 15 amino acids. CDR1 and CDR2 (germline): KGHSH, LQKENI. J was trimmed by 2 bases and V by 4 bases; bases with no gene match: 3. The DNA for the CDR3 is TGTGCCAGCTCACTAAGACTAGCGGGGCAAGAGACCCAGTACTTC. Amino acids: CASSLRLAGQETQYF.

The rearrangement links TRBV12-5 to TRBJ1-1, with D unclear. CDR3 size: 17 residues. V dropped 4 bases and J dropped 4 bases, with 22 bases sitting between them. Germline V lookup: CDR1 LGHNT, CDR2 FRNRAP. In nucleotides, the CDR3 is TGTGCTAGTGGTTCCCACGGTAGGGTTGTAGCGGGCACTGAAGCTTTCTTT. Translation gives CASGSHGRVVAGTEAFF. Looking up the rest from reference TRBV12-5 and TRBJ1-1 gives the full variable domain: DARVTQTPRHKVTEMGQEVTMRCQPILGHNTVFWYRQTMMQGLELLAYFRNRAPLDDSGMPKDRFSAEMPDATLATLKIQPSEPRDSAVYFCASGSHGRVVAGTEAFFGQGTRLTVV.

This clone was observed a handful of times. The gene calls are TRBV4-1 and TRBJ2-1, with 11 bases lining up with TRBD2. V dropped 3 bases and J dropped 8; count of bases not matched to a gene: 9. Germline CDR1 MGHRA, CDR2 YSYEKL. There are 16 residues in the CDR3. This chain's CDR3 is CASSQGELAGVDEQFF. CDR3 in DNA: TGCGCCAGCAGCCAGGGGGAACTAGCGGGAGTTGATGAGCAGTTCTTC.

This clone is a singleton in its sample. The rearrangement links TRBV7-8 to TRBJ1-5; tentative D call: TRBD1 (5 bases). The CDR3 has 14 residues. V lost 2 bases and J lost 7, with 12 bases in between. Germline V gives CDR1 SGHVS, CDR2 FQNEAQ. The CDR3 reads CASSLSPGDQPQHF. CDR3 DNA: TGTGCCAGCAGCTTAAGTCCGGGGGACCAGCCCCAGCATTTT. Full variable domain (remainder filled in from reference TRBV7-8 and TRBJ1-5): GAGVSQSPRYKVAKRGQDVALRCDPISGHVSLFWYQQALGQGPEFLTYFQNEAQLDKSGLPSDRFFAERPEGSVSTLKIQRTQQEDSAVYLCASSLSPGDQPQHFGDGTRLSIL.

The V call is TRBV19, the J call TRBJ1-5, with TRBD1 matching 9 bases. After removal of 6 bases from V and 3 bases from J, the junction contained 6 bases not matched to a gene. Germline loops: CDR1 LNHDA, CDR2 SQIVND (reference sequence). The CDR3 extends over 15 amino acids. CDR3 bases: TGTGCCAGTAGCCCGGGACAGGGTCTCAATCAGCCCCAGCATTTT. Translating it yields CASSPGQGLNQPQHF.

This clone was picked up one time. The rearrangement joins TRBV9 to TRBJ1-1, with D uncertain. The germline CDR1 and CDR2 sequences are SGDLS and YYNGEE. V was cut by 1 base and J by 1 base, with 8 bases left in between. The CDR3 is made up of 14 amino acids. In DNA, the CDR3 is TGTGCCAGCAGCGTATCGGCGGGGAACACTGAAGCTTTCTTT. Its translation is CASSVSAGNTEAFF. The variable domain in full, with the rest retrieved from reference TRBV9 and TRBJ1-1, is DSGVTQTPKHLITATGQRVTLRCSPRSGDLSVYWYQQSLDQGLQFLIQYYNGEERAKGNILERFSAQQFPDLHSELNLSSLELGDSALYFCASSVSAGNTEAFFGQGTRLTVV.

This chain joins TRBV5-1 and TRBJ2-2, with 9 bases that match TRBD1. Germline loops: CDR1 SGHRS, CDR2 YFSETQ. The CDR3 totals 15 residues. The V and J ends lost 8 bases and 1 base, in that order; junction bases with no gene match: 6. The CDR3 DNA is TGCGCCAGTCACCGGACAGGGGAGAACACCGGGGAGCTGTTTTTT. As protein: CASHRTGENTGELFF.

V is TRBV4-3 and J is TRBJ1-5; D perhaps matches TRBD1 (6 bases). Per the germline V gene, CDR1 is LGHNA and CDR2 is YSLEER. This CDR3 has 16 amino acids. Deletions cut 0 bases from V and 4 bases from J, with 13 bases between. The CDR3 spells CASSQDLRTENQPQHF. CDR3 sequence (DNA): TGCGCCAGCAGCCAAGATCTAAGGACAGAGAATCAGCCCCAGCATTTT.

The chain joins TRBV30 to TRBJ2-1, with D perhaps TRBD2 (6 bases). CDR3 size: 16 residues. Per germline, CDR1 GTSNPN and CDR2 SVGIG (reference sequence). The ends were cut back, 3 bases at V and 4 bases at J, with 19 bases in the middle. The CDR3 nucleotides are TGTGCCTGGAGCGGGGGACTTGGTGGAGGATACAATGAGCAGTTCTTC. It translates to CAWSGGLGGGYNEQFF.

The chain combines TRBV18 with TRBJ2-7; no definite D call. Trimming stripped 3 bases from V and 3 bases from J, with 9 bases between. The CDR3 extends over 13 amino acids. The germline V gene encodes CDR1 KGHSH and CDR2 LQKENI. This CDR3 reads CASSPGLYYEQYF. The CDR3 coding sequence is TGTGCCAGCTCACCGGGCCTGTACTACGAGCAGTACTTC.

The rearrangement links TRBV7-2 to TRBJ2-5, with TRBD2 identical over 10 bases. The V and J ends lost 5 bases and 5 bases, in that order; junction bases with no gene match: 14. Germline CDR1 SGHTA, CDR2 FQGNSA. The CDR3 covers 17 residues. The CDR3 DNA reads as TGTGCCAGCAGCACCGAAGGAAGCGGGGGGGCCTGGGAGACCCAGTACTTC. It yields the protein CASSTEGSGGAWETQYF. The complete variable domain, with remaining parts taken from reference TRBV7-2 and TRBJ2-5, reads GAGVSQSPSNKVTEKGKDVELRCDPISGHTALYWYRQSLGQGLEFLIYFQGNSAPDKSGLPSDRFSAERTGGSVSTLTIQRTQQEDSAVYLCASSTEGSGGAWETQYFGPGTRLLVL.

This chain joins TRBV6-6 and TRBJ2-7; D is ambiguous. Trimming cost V 5 bases and J 6 bases, with 11 bases left between them. Germline CDR1 reads MNHNY; CDR2 reads SVGAGI (reference sequence). CDR3 length equals 12 residues. This CDR3 reads CASSEAQREQYF. The CDR3 bases are TGTGCCAGCAGTGAGGCGCAGCGCGAGCAGTACTTC.

The chain carries TRBV5-8 and TRBJ2-1; 7 nucleotides match TRBD2. The CDR3 covers 14 residues. CDR1 SGHTS and CDR2 YDEGEE come from the germline V gene. J lost 7 bases, V lost 4 bases, and 8 bases had no gene match. As DNA, the CDR3 is TGTGCCAGCAGCCCCGGACTAGGTAGGAATGAGCAGTTCTTC. Amino acid sequence: CASSPGLGRNEQFF.

The genes are TRBV7-9 and TRBJ2-7; D is unclear. Per the germline V gene, CDR1 is SEHNR and CDR2 is FQNEAQ (reference sequence). This CDR3 has 11 residues. V lost 4 bases and J lost 5, with 6 bases in between. The DNA of the CDR3 is TGTGCCAGCAGCTCCAGCGACGAGCAGTACTTC. Translating gives CASSSSDEQYF.

A single count supports this clone. The chain employs TRBV30 and TRBJ1-5, with D perhaps matching TRBD1 (6 bases). The ends were cut back, 4 bases at V and 2 bases at J, with 12 bases in the middle. Germline V gene data show CDR1 as GTSNPN and CDR2 as SVGIG (reference sequence). The CDR3 length is 14 residues. CDR3 DNA: TGTGCCTGGACTTCAGGGGTAGGCAATCAGCCCCAGCATTTT. It specifies CAWTSGVGNQPQHF.

The J gene is TRBJ2-1, the V gene TRBV7-3; 8 bases align to TRBD1. Germline V gene data show CDR1 as SGHTA and CDR2 as FQGTGA. The CDR3 covers 15 residues. The junction had 3 bases not matched to a gene; V was cut back by 0 bases and J by 5 bases. In nucleotides, the CDR3 is TGTGCCAGCAGCTTAACCAGGGGGCCCAACAATGAGCAGTTCTTC. This sequence encodes CASSLTRGPNNEQFF.

This clone came up a few times. V usage is TRBV4-3 and J usage is TRBJ1-4, with D maybe TRBD1 (5 bases). Germline V gene lookup returns CDR1 LGHNA and CDR2 YSLEER. Trimming removed 4 bases at V and 7 bases at J, with 19 bases between. The length of the CDR3 is 16 residues. The CDR3 sequence: CASSPQAGHGGEKLFF. The DNA of the CDR3 is TGCGCCAGCAGCCCTCAAGCGGGGCACGGAGGTGAAAAACTGTTTTTT.

This clone has just one count. The identical CDR3 is also encoded by other nucleotide sequences in the sample. The CDR3: CASSGNRENYGYTF. In DNA, the CDR3 is TGTGCCAGCAGTGGAAACAGGGAGAACTATGGCTACACCTTC. The gene calls are TRBV2 and TRBJ1-2; D is perhaps TRBD1 (6 bases). Germline CDR1 is SNHLY and CDR2 is FYNNEI. V lost 4 bases and J lost 2, with 11 bases in between. The CDR3 is made up of 14 amino acids.

The genes are TRBV9 and TRBJ1-2; D is perhaps TRBD1 (6 bases). Germline values: CDR1 SGDLS, CDR2 YYNGEE. The germline V and J ends were trimmed by 0 bases and 4 bases, with 13 bases remaining between them. There are 15 residues in the CDR3. The DNA of the CDR3 is TGTGCCAGCAGCGTAGCCCTCACAGGGACCTATGGCTACACCTTC. It yields the protein CASSVALTGTYGYTF.

The chain has TRBV5-6 and TRBJ1-1; 8 nucleotides line up with TRBD1. The CDR3 loop spans 17 amino acids. Germline-derived CDR1 and CDR2 are SGHDT and YYEEEE. V lost 4 bases and J lost 0; bases outside the gene matches: 11. The CDR3 sequence is CASSTYRGTLLNTEAFF. The DNA of the CDR3 is TGTGCCAGCAGCACCTACAGGGGGACACTATTGAACACTGAAGCTTTCTTT.